Following are 21 T cell receptor beta chains from one sample sequenced in a study of blood T cell repertoires in COVID-19. The repertoire was sequenced with immunoSEQ multiplex PCR; TCRdb's copy has only in-frame clones and lacks some. Among about 250,000 clones listed, approximately 84% were seen once. The sequenced sample was PBMCs or T cells enriched from blood (not recorded which). The receptor set was obtained from a man aged 45-65 years who had recovered from COVID-19.

This clone was seen once. The chain employs TRBV28 and TRBJ2-3, with TRBD2 matching 13 bases. Germline trimming cut 6 bases from V and 1 base from J; bases unmatched to any gene: 13. This CDR3 has 19 residues. Germline V lookup: CDR1 MDHEN, CDR2 SYDVKM. The CDR3 DNA reads TGTGCCAGCAGCCCAGGACTAGCGGGGGCCCCGAGACGCACAGATACGCAGTATTTT. Residues: CASSPGLAGAPRRTDTQYF.

The chain uses TRBV6-5 and TRBJ2-1; tentative D call: TRBD2 (5 bases). Germline V gene lookup returns CDR1 MNHEY and CDR2 SVGAGI. The CDR3 totals 13 residues. Between the trimmed V and J ends, which lost 6 bases and 7 bases, there was a span of 13 bases. The CDR3 nucleotides are TGTGCCAGCAGAAATTCGGGATGGAATGAGCAGTTCTTC. Residues: CASRNSGWNEQFF.

In this sample, this clone is medium-sized. V gene TRBV10-2 combines with J gene TRBJ2-5, with D unresolved. Germline CDR1 reads WSHSY; CDR2 reads SAAADI. The CDR3 is made up of 12 amino acids. V lost 6 bases and J 5 bases, leaving 10 bases between the germline ends. CDR3 amino acids: CASSPTEETQYF. Written as DNA, the CDR3 is TGCGCCAGCAGCCCCACTGAGGAGACCCAGTACTTC.

The CDR3 region is CASSGGSGENYEQYF. In DNA form, the CDR3 reads TGCGCCAGCAGCGGCGGTAGCGGGGAAAACTACGAGCAGTACTTC. The chain carries TRBV5-1 and TRBJ2-7, with 8 positions matching TRBD2. The CDR3 length is 15 residues. After removal of 4 bases from V and 3 bases from J, the junction contained 9 bases not matched to a gene. Looked up from germline, CDR1 is SGHRS and CDR2 is YFSETQ.

V and J are TRBV7-8 and TRBJ1-5; D remains ambiguous. CDR3 length equals 16 residues. Trimming shortened V by 5 bases and J by 2 bases, and 16 bases separated the two germline ends. Germline CDR1 and CDR2: SGHVS and FQNEAQ. CDR3 in DNA: TGTGCCAGCAGCCTAGAGGTCAGGCACCGCAATCAGCCCCAGCATTTT. Encoded protein: CASSLEVRHRNQPQHF.

The genes are TRBV1 and TRBJ2-7; the table's D call, TRBD2, was not checked against the DNA. TRBV1 is tagged as a pseudogene. The CDR3 has 19 amino acids. CDR3 sequence reads: CTSSLPRLAGASCSYEQYF. Written as DNA, the CDR3 is TGCACCAGCAGCCTGCCCCGCCTAGCGGGTGCGTCTTGCTCCTACGAGCAGTACTTC.

The rearrangement joins TRBV28 to TRBJ2-3, with TRBD2 matching 10 bases. V was clipped by 3 bases and J by 6 bases; unmatched bases: 6. Germline values: CDR1 MDHEN, CDR2 SYDVKM. The CDR3 length is 15 residues. Here the CDR3 reads CASSLASGSWDTQYF. The DNA for the CDR3 is TGTGCCAGCAGTTTGGCTAGCGGGAGTTGGGATACGCAGTATTTT.

V gene TRBV7-2 combines with J gene TRBJ2-1; 14 bases agree with TRBD2. V dropped 5 bases and J dropped 6; count of bases not matched to a gene: 6. This CDR3 spans 16 amino acids. Per the germline V gene, CDR1 is SGHTA and CDR2 is FQGNSA. The DNA for the CDR3 is TGTGCCAGCAGCACACCGGGACTAGCGGGAGTCAATGAGCAGTTCTTC. Translation: CASSTPGLAGVNEQFF. The variable domain in full, with the rest retrieved from reference TRBV7-2 and TRBJ2-1, is GAGVSQSPSNKVTEKGKDVELRCDPISGHTALYWYRQSLGQGLEFLIYFQGNSAPDKSGLPSDRFSAERTGGSVSTLTIQRTQQEDSAVYLCASSTPGLAGVNEQFFGPGTRLTVL.

The chain employs TRBV12-5 and TRBJ2-7, with 13 bases aligning to TRBD2. The CDR3 totals 20 residues. Germline V gives CDR1 LGHNT, CDR2 FRNRAP. The ends lost 3 bases at V and 2 bases at J; junction bases unmatched: 16. The CDR3 sequence is CASGFAPLTGTSGMTYEQYF. The CDR3 DNA reads as TGTGCTAGTGGTTTCGCCCCCCTAACCGGGACTAGCGGGATGACCTACGAGCAGTACTTC.

V is TRBV3-1 (or the pseudogene TRBV3-2) and J is TRBJ2-4, with 9 bases aligning to TRBD1. Germline CDR1 and CDR2: LGHDT and YNNKEL (reference sequence). The CDR3 covers 18 residues. The V and J ends lost 4 bases and 0 bases, in that order; junction bases with no gene match: 10. Written as DNA, the CDR3 is TGTGCCAGCAGCCCCCTTAGGGACAGGGTATTAGCCAAAAACATTCAGTACTTC. This gives the protein CASSPLRDRVLAKNIQYF.

This clone has a single count. V is TRBV21-1 and J is TRBJ2-2; the D segment call TRBD1 is taken from the table without a DNA check. TRBV21-1 is a pseudogene segment. The CDR3 loop spans 14 amino acids. CDR3 sequence reads: CASPKRRPTGELFF. In nucleotides, the CDR3 is TGTGCCAGCCCCAAACGCAGGCCCACCGGGGAGCTGTTTTTT.

The rearrangement joins TRBV6-5 to TRBJ1-1; a possible D gene is TRBD1 (6 bases). Germline-derived CDR1 and CDR2 are MNHEY and SVGAGI. The germline V and J ends were trimmed by 5 bases and 5 bases, with 12 bases remaining between them. The length of the CDR3 is 13 residues. The CDR3 is CASSPNRATEAFF. In DNA form, the CDR3 reads TGTGCCAGCAGTCCTAACAGGGCTACTGAAGCTTTCTTT.

The V and J genes are TRBV9 and TRBJ2-7, with a possible D match to TRBD2 (6 bases). This CDR3 region has 14 residues. V was trimmed by 3 bases and J by 0 bases, leaving 10 bases between them. The germline gives CDR1 SGDLS, CDR2 YYNGEE. The CDR3 protein is CASSASSVSYEQYF. The DNA for the CDR3 is TGTGCCAGCAGCGCCTCTAGCGTCTCCTACGAGCAGTACTTC.

This clone was recorded a few times. V is TRBV6-5 and J is TRBJ1-1; unclear D gene. The germline V gene encodes CDR1 MNHEY and CDR2 SVGAGI. Trimming took 2 bases from V and 0 from J, leaving 7 bases between them. The CDR3 loop spans 14 amino acids. The CDR3 DNA follows: TGTGCCAGCAGTTACGCCGGGGTGAACACTGAAGCTTTCTTT. The encoded protein is CASSYAGVNTEAFF.

This clone was observed once. The chain links TRBV5-4 to TRBJ2-6; a possible D gene is TRBD1 (6 bases). Germline V gives CDR1 SGHNT, CDR2 YYREEE (reference sequence). Trimming removed 3 bases at V and 4 bases at J, with 14 bases between. The CDR3 extends over 16 amino acids. CDR3 DNA: TGTGCCAGCAGCTACCCTAAACAGGGCGGGGCCAACGTCCTGACTTTC. Amino acid sequence: CASSYPKQGGANVLTF.

J is TRBJ2-7 and V is TRBV4-3; no clear D gene. Per the germline V gene, CDR1 is LGHNA and CDR2 is YSLEER. V lost 0 bases to trimming and J lost 8 bases, with 11 bases between them. The CDR3 has 13 amino acids. The CDR3 here is CASSQDSAAKQYF. In nucleotides, the CDR3 is TGCGCCAGCAGCCAAGATTCCGCCGCGAAGCAGTACTTC.

CDR3 sequence (DNA): TGTGCCGTAGGTGCGGGGGGGGATTACGAGCAGTACTTC. Encoded protein: CAVGAGGDYEQYF. The chain combines TRBV19 with TRBJ2-7; the match to TRBD2 covers 9 bases. The germline gives CDR1 LNHDA, CDR2 SQIVND (reference sequence). V shed 11 bases and J 4 bases; nucleotides not matched to a gene: 9. This CDR3 comprises 13 residues.

This chain uses TRBV6-2 or TRBV6-3 with TRBJ2-7, with D maybe TRBD1 (6 bases). The CDR3 covers 13 residues. Trimming stripped 7 bases from V and 3 bases from J, with 13 bases between. The V gene's germline CDR1 is MNHEY and CDR2 SVGEGT. The CDR3 is CASNPGARYEQYF. CDR3 bases: TGTGCCAGCAACCCAGGGGCGCGCTACGAGCAGTACTTC.

The V call is TRBV5-1, the J call TRBJ2-2; 11 bases match TRBD2. The ends lost 4 bases at V and 4 bases at J; junction bases unmatched: 3. Germline-derived CDR1 and CDR2 are SGHRS and YFSETQ. This CDR3 contains 15 residues. The CDR3 DNA sequence: TGCGCCAGCAGCCTTAGCGGGGGGGCCACCGGGGAGCTGTTTTTT. As protein: CASSLSGGATGELFF.

The V and J genes are TRBV18 and TRBJ2-2, with 8 bases matching TRBD1. Germline V gene data show CDR1 as KGHSH and CDR2 as LQKENI. The trim removed 2 bases at V and 0 bases at J, leaving 8 bases unmatched. This CDR3 comprises 18 residues. CDR3 in amino acids: CASSPIQGGNANTGELFF. Here the CDR3 DNA reads TGTGCCAGCTCACCAATACAGGGGGGCAACGCGAACACCGGGGAGCTGTTTTTT.

This chain links TRBV18 with TRBJ2-3; possible D gene TRBD2, 6 bases. This CDR3 has 14 residues. Looked up from germline, CDR1 is KGHSH and CDR2 is LQKENI. Trimming shortened V by 3 bases and J by 2 bases, and 9 bases separated the two germline ends. CDR3 bases: TGTGCCAGCTCACCCCGGGACTTCACAGATACGCAGTATTTT. This codes for CASSPRDFTDTQYF.